The rows below give T cell receptor beta chains drawn from one sample of a study of blood T cell repertoires in COVID-19. TCRdb's table, derived via immunoSEQ multiplex PCR, lists solely in-frame clones and lacks some. The table has approximately 190,000 clones, roughly 80% seen once; the top ten hold approximately 6.1%. The sample was peripheral blood. These receptors were obtained from a woman aged 40 to 50 with acute or convalescent COVID-19. CDR3s include the opening cysteine and the closing phenylalanine or tryptophan. Each record gives: J gene, clone size, V gene, D gene, CDR3 protein, CDR3 DNA. A D gene is named only where the DNA matches it firmly. Rows give clone size only sometimes, using once, few, many, or a class for an expanded clone.

TRBJ2-3,NA,TRBV4-2,NA,CASSHIDTQYF,TGTGCCAGCAGCCACATTGATACGCAGTATTTT
TRBJ1-1,NA,TRBV4-2,NA,CASSRGGANTEAFF,TGTGCCAGCAGCCGCGGAGGGGCGAACACTGAAGCTTTCTTT
TRBJ2-7,NA,TRBV7-8,NA,CASSPGSLRYEQYF,TGTGCCAGCAGCCCTGGTAGTTTAAGATACGAGCAGTACTTC
TRBJ2-7,NA,TRBV27,NA,CASTQKGGGTGNEQYF,TGTGCCAGCACCCAAAAGGGGGGAGGGACAGGTAACGAGCAGTACTTC
TRBJ1-1,NA,TRBV12-3/TRBV12-4,NA,CASSLQENTEAFF,TGTGCCAGCAGTCTACAGGAGAACACTGAAGCTTTCTTT
TRBJ2-2,NA,TRBV7-2,TRBD2,CASKTGLAGVAGELFF,TGTGCCAGCAAAACCGGACTAGCGGGAGTGGCCGGGGAGCTGTTTTTT
TRBJ2-1,NA,TRBV6-5,NA,CASSREYNEQFF,TGTGCCAGCTCTCGGGAGTACAATGAGCAGTTCTTC
TRBJ2-7,NA,TRBV6-2/TRBV6-3,TRBD2,CASSYGLAGVYEQYF,TGTGCCAGCAGTTACGGGCTAGCGGGGGTCTACGAGCAGTACTTC
TRBJ2-3,NA,TRBV5-6,NA,CASSAPGEGWRDTQYF,TGTGCCAGCAGCGCCCCGGGAGAGGGGTGGCGGGATACGCAGTATTTT
TRBJ1-3,NA,TRBV5-1,TRBD1,CASSRDRGQNSGNTIYF,TGCGCCAGCAGCCGTGACAGGGGGCAAAACTCTGGAAACACCATATATTTT
TRBJ1-2,few,TRBV2,NA,CASTPNRGNYGYTF,TGTGCCAGCACCCCCAATCGGGGAAACTATGGCTACACCTTC
TRBJ2-7,NA,TRBV3-1/TRBV3-2,NA,CASSQSDEQYF,TGTGCCAGCAGCCAGTCTGACGAGCAGTACTTC
TRBJ2-7,NA,TRBV11-1,NA,CASRGVYEQYF,TGTGCCAGCAGAGGGGTCTACGAGCAGTACTTC
TRBJ2-4,NA,TRBV24-1,TRBD2,CATSDGLAGAKNIQYF,TGTGCCACCAGTGATGGACTAGCGGGAGCCAAAAACATTCAGTACTTC
TRBJ1-6,once,TRBV7-2,TRBD1,CASSFRQGNSPLHF,TGTGCCAGCAGCTTTCGACAGGGAAATTCACCCCTCCACTTT
TRBJ2-6,NA,TRBV9,TRBD2,CASSVAGREANVLTF,TGTGCCAGCAGCGTAGCCGGGAGGGAGGCCAACGTCCTGACTTTC
TRBJ2-3,NA,TRBV7-6,TRBD2,CASSLRLAGSTDTQYF,TGTGCCAGCAGCTTACGACTAGCGGGGAGCACAGATACGCAGTATTTT
TRBJ2-7,NA,TRBV3-1/TRBV3-2,TRBD2,CASSPGLAALYEQYF,TGTGCCAGCAGCCCGGGACTAGCGGCCCTCTACGAGCAGTACTTC
TRBJ2-1,NA,TRBV7-9,NA,CASSLKGPYNEQFF,TGTGCCAGCAGCTTAAAGGGGCCCTACAATGAGCAGTTCTTC
TRBJ2-3,NA,TRBV10-3,TRBD2,CAISDGLASDTQYF,TGTGCCATCAGTGATGGACTAGCGTCAGATACGCAGTATTTT
TRBJ1-2,NA,TRBV2,NA,CASSEGGRGRRGYTF,TGTGCCAGCAGTGAGGGCGGCAGGGGTCGTCGAGGCTACACCTTC
TRBJ2-5,NA,TRBV28,NA,CASSTQLGRGKETQYF,TGTGCCAGCAGTACCCAACTTGGACGGGGGAAAGAGACCCAGTACTTC
TRBJ1-2,NA,TRBV3-1/TRBV3-2,TRBD1,CASSPWDRGNYGYTF,TGTGCCAGCAGCCCCTGGGACAGGGGAAACTATGGCTACACCTTC
TRBJ1-2,NA,TRBV30,NA,CAILPTGTKAF,TGTGCCATATTACCCACAGGGACTAAGGCCTTC
TRBJ1-2,NA,TRBV6-1,TRBD1,CASSEALDRGFFGYTF,TGTGCCAGCAGTGAGGCCCTGGACAGGGGTTTTTTTGGCTACACCTTC
TRBJ2-6,once,TRBV2,NA,CASNVPGTGANVLTF,TGTGCCAGCAATGTACCGGGAACTGGGGCCAACGTCCTGACTTTC
TRBJ1-2,NA,TRBV6-5,TRBD1,CAIKGQGYPGYGYTF,TGTGCCATCAAGGGACAGGGCTACCCAGGTTATGGCTACACCTTC
TRBJ1-4,NA,TRBV29-1,TRBD1,CSVVTLGTGYADEKLFF,TGCAGCGTTGTGACTCTTGGGACAGGGTATGCGGATGAAAAACTGTTTTTT
TRBJ2-5,NA,TRBV5-1,NA,CASSLRGNRETQYF,TGCGCCAGCAGCTTGAGGGGGAATCGAGAGACCCAGTACTTC
TRBJ1-1,NA,TRBV28,TRBD1,CASRLGGFLSGTEAFF,TGTGCCAGCAGACTAGGGGGCTTTTTGTCGGGCACTGAAGCTTTCTTT
TRBJ2-3,once,TRBV4-1,NA,CASSPQNGLPHTDTQYF,TGCGCCAGCAGTCCCCAAAACGGACTACCCCACACAGATACGCAGTATTTT
TRBJ2-4,NA,TRBV4-2,TRBD2,CASSQELAGGLNIQYF,TGTGCCAGCAGCCAAGAGCTAGCGGGGGGACTAAACATTCAGTACTTC
TRBJ2-1,NA,TRBV10-2,NA,CASSDYSSYNEQFF,TGCGCCAGCAGCGACTACAGCTCCTACAATGAGCAGTTCTTC
TRBJ1-4,NA,TRBV10-3,NA,CAISDATGPEKLFF,TGTGCCATCAGTGATGCAACAGGCCCTGAAAAACTGTTTTTT
TRBJ2-5,once,TRBV5-5,TRBD1,CASSLTGEETQYF,TGTGCCAGCAGCTTAACAGGGGAAGAGACCCAGTACTTC
TRBJ1-5,NA,TRBV5-1,NA,CASSDGGGQPQHF,TGCGCCAGCAGCGATGGGGGCGGCCAGCCCCAGCATTTT
TRBJ2-7,NA,TRBV5-1,NA,CASSRLDSYEQYF,TGCGCCAGCAGCCGTCTAGACAGCTACGAGCAGTACTTC
TRBJ2-3,once,TRBV7-2,TRBD2,CASSTGGATQYF,TGTGCCAGCAGCACCGGGGGGGCCACGCAGTATTTT
TRBJ2-1,once,TRBV4-2,TRBD2,CASSQVGGGGRALVDEQFF,TGTGCCAGCAGCCAAGTCGGGGGTGGCGGGAGGGCCCTCGTCGATGAGCAGTTCTTC
TRBJ2-3,NA,TRBV27,NA,CASRPSINSDTQYF,TGTGCCAGCAGGCCATCTATCAACTCAGATACGCAGTATTTT
TRBJ1-2,NA,TRBV7-6,NA,CASSLGSTPNYGYTF,TGTGCCAGCAGCTTAGGATCGACTCCTAACTATGGCTACACCTTC